This T cell receptor (beta chain) was captured by sequencing in a study of T cell clonality in common variable immunodeficiency. There are 15 residues in the CDR3. Germline V gives CDR1 MGHRA, CDR2 YSYEKL. Study results and caveats: Compared with healthy controls, CVID subjects showed increased TCRbeta clonality, mostly in about a third. Links between repertoire features and CVID complications were heterogeneity-limited.

Profiled with immunoSEQ multiplex PCR; TCRdb holds only in-frame clones, not every one. This repertoire holds under 50,000 clones, and none appear only once. This clone was detected many times. What it recognizes is unknown. The observed sequence ends 3 residues before the CDR3 terminus, with the missing tail filled in from the germline J gene. The sequence came from a person between 18 and 75 years old in good health. The sequenced material came from peripheral blood mononuclear cells. V usage is TRBV4-1 and J usage is TRBJ1-1; D might be TRBD1 (5 bases). Partial CDR3 DNA: TGCGCCAGCAGCCAGCCGGACACCGAGATTAAGAAA. Translation gives CASSQPDTEIKK. In full, the CDR3 is CASSQPDTEIKKAFF.